Shown below are 13 T cell receptor beta chains from a single sample sequenced in a study of beta chain features in type 1 diabetes. Sequencing targeted expressed TCRB transcripts, as all isolated RNA had been reverse transcribed. The protocol was immunoSEQ multiplex PCR, while the TCRdb copy is restricted to in-frame clones and leaves out a portion. The table records under 300,000 clones, approximately 15% of them present only once. General study findings and limits: Shorter TCRB CDR3s, moderately but significantly so, marked every one of the four CD4+ subsets in Type 1 diabetes patients.

Antigen specificity for these receptors is unknown. Specimen: naive CD4+ T cells from blood. These receptors were obtained from a man in his thirties or forties with type 1 diabetes.

This clone was seen a handful of times. V and J are TRBV5-1 and TRBJ2-1, with 9 bases matching TRBD2. Germline V gives CDR1 SGHRS, CDR2 YFSETQ. The CDR3 totals 14 residues. The ends lost 2 bases at V and 7 bases at J; junction bases unmatched: 4. In DNA form, the CDR3 reads TGCGCCAGCAGCTTAGGGACTAGCATTAATGAGCAGTTCTTC. It encodes CASSLGTSINEQFF.

A few counts support this clone. This sequence joins TRBV25-1 and TRBJ1-2; D is ambiguous. Germline-derived CDR1 and CDR2 are MGHDK and SYGVNS. Trimming pared 4 bases from V and 4 bases from J, leaving 7 bases between. This CDR3 spans 12 amino acids. CDR3 bases: TGTGCCAGCAGTGTGGCAGGCTATGGCTACACCTTC. Translating gives CASSVAGYGYTF.

This chain uses TRBV4-1 with TRBJ2-2, with 9 bases that match TRBD1. This CDR3 is 16 amino acids long. Germline CDR1 reads MGHRA; CDR2 reads YSYEKL. The trim removed 4 bases at V and 5 bases at J, leaving 8 bases unmatched. This CDR3 reads CASSLERTGVTGELFF. For the CDR3, the DNA is TGCGCCAGCAGCCTAGAACGGACAGGGGTTACCGGGGAGCTGTTTTTT.

This chain uses TRBV5-1 with TRBJ1-1; the D is unclear. The germline CDR1 and CDR2 sequences are SGHRS and YFSETQ. Trimming pared 2 bases from V and 1 base from J, leaving 6 bases between. The length of the CDR3 is 13 residues. Here the CDR3 reads CASSFSGNTEAFF. CDR3 in DNA: TGCGCCAGCAGCTTTAGCGGGAACACTGAAGCTTTCTTT.

This chain links TRBV6-5 with TRBJ2-7; a weak D match, TRBD2 (5 bases). Trimming stripped 0 bases from V and 4 bases from J, with 16 bases between. The CDR3 has 16 amino acids. Looked up from germline, CDR1 is MNHEY and CDR2 is SVGAGI. This CDR3 is CASSYSVLRGNYEQYF. As DNA, the CDR3 is TGTGCCAGCAGTTACTCGGTTCTACGAGGGAATTACGAGCAGTACTTC.

A note on this clone: An end of the junction differs from the germline gene, which may be a read error. The V gene is TRBV6-1, the J gene TRBJ2-4; TRBD1 agrees at 7 bases. Germline lookup yields CDR1 MNHNS and CDR2 SASEGT. The CDR3 sequence is 13 residues long. The CDR3: CASSEALLGQRNF. In DNA form, the CDR3 reads TGTGCCAGCAGTGAAGCGCTTCTGGGACAGAGGAACTTC.

The chain employs TRBV29-1 and TRBJ2-1; TRBD2 matches at 11 bases. The germline CDR1 and CDR2 sequences are SQVTM and ANQGSEA. Losses at the gene ends were 6 bases for V and 8 bases for J; bases not matched to a gene: 6. This CDR3 region has 13 residues. Here the CDR3 DNA reads TGCAGCGTCGTAGCGGGAGGGGGGGATGAGCAGTTCTTC. This sequence encodes CSVVAGGGDEQFF.

Only a few counts were recorded for this clone. J is TRBJ2-1 and V is TRBV29-1, with TRBD2 identical over 7 bases. The CDR3 sequence is 13 residues long. Losses at the gene ends were 3 bases for V and 7 bases for J; bases not matched to a gene: 6. Germline lookup yields CDR1 SQVTM and CDR2 ANQGSEA. CDR3 amino acids: CSVDRTSSNEQFF. CDR3 in DNA: TGCAGCGTTGACCGGACTAGTTCAAATGAGCAGTTCTTC.

This clone came up a few times. The chain couples TRBV5-1 to TRBJ2-6, with D possibly TRBD1 on 5 matching bases. This CDR3 is 14 amino acids long. Trimming took off 4 bases at V and 2 bases at J, with 7 bases between the two ends. Germline V gives CDR1 SGHRS, CDR2 YFSETQ. CDR3 nucleotides: TGCGCCAGCAGCCTGGACACTGGGGCCAACGTCCTGACTTTC. It encodes CASSLDTGANVLTF.

This clone was detected a few times. The chain has TRBV10-1 and TRBJ2-3; D may be TRBD2 (5 bases). This CDR3 has 16 residues. Deletions cut 4 bases from V and 0 bases from J, with 14 bases between. Germline V lookup: CDR1 WNHNN, CDR2 SYGVQD (reference sequence). The CDR3 spells CASSASGIRSTDTQYF. CDR3 DNA: TGCGCCAGCAGTGCCTCGGGGATAAGGAGCACAGATACGCAGTATTTT.

CDR3 sequence: CASSSPGHTNNSPLHF. CDR3 coding DNA: TGTGCCAGCAGCTCGCCGGGACACACCAATAATTCACCCCTCCACTTT. The chain uses TRBV5-4 and TRBJ1-6; a weak D match, TRBD1 (6 bases). Between the trimmed V and J ends, which lost 3 bases and 5 bases, there was a span of 15 bases. Germline-derived CDR1 and CDR2 are SGHNT and YYREEE (reference sequence). The CDR3 extends over 16 amino acids.

In its sample, this clone was seen a few times. The chain uses TRBV21-1 and TRBJ1-2; TRBD1 was called by the table and not checked on the DNA. TRBV21-1 is noted as a pseudogene. The CDR3 has 15 residues. CDR3 amino acids: CASSAGQHAHYGYTF. CDR3 bases: TGTGCCAGCAGCGCGGGACAGCATGCCCACTATGGCTACACCTTC.

The J gene is TRBJ2-7, the V gene TRBV28, with TRBD1 as a possible D gene (6 bases). The CDR3 totals 12 residues. Trimming left V 6 bases short and J 8 bases short, with 14 bases between. Germline CDR1 and CDR2: MDHEN and SYDVKM. CDR3 sequence reads: CASSPRGYQQYF. CDR3 DNA: TGTGCCAGCAGCCCGAGGGGGTACCAGCAGTACTTC.